The 15 T cell receptor beta chains presented below share a single source sample, sequenced in a study of T cell responses to AZD1222 COVID-19 vaccine listed by TCRdb under 2021. The meaning of the sample's time point label: baseline before first vaccination. The receptor library was made with the immunoSEQ multiplex PCR assay. TCRdb took over this immuneACCESS table, retaining in-frame rearrangements with V and J assigned. Such tables are incomplete; in checked studies, under half of the missing clones stem from an unresolved V gene, and the remainder is unexplained. The sample table shows fewer than 110,000 clones, and roughly 87% are seen once. 16% of the sample rests with the top ten. Sequences were derived from peripheral blood, sampled on day 0 of AZD1222 vaccination. Receptors originate from an adult in good health.

The V gene is TRBV6-5, the J gene TRBJ2-7; 10 bases agree with TRBD1. Germline V gene sequence: CDR1 MNHEY, CDR2 SVGAGI. The CDR3 sequence is 15 residues long. V shed 7 bases, J shed 3 bases, and the junction held 9 bases outside the gene matches. The CDR3 sequence: CASTLSGTGDYEQYF. The CDR3 nucleotides are TGTGCCAGCACCCTCTCCGGGACAGGGGACTACGAGCAGTACTTC.

V gene TRBV18 combines with J gene TRBJ2-3, with D unresolved. Germline values: CDR1 KGHSH, CDR2 LQKENI. With 1 base removed from V and 9 bases from J, the gap between germline ends came to 14 bases. The CDR3 runs to 14 residues. CDR3 nucleotide sequence: TGTGCCAGCTCACCACAGGTGGAACTATCCACGCAGTATTTT. This translates into CASSPQVELSTQYF.

This clone has just a few counts. The chain has TRBV29-1 and TRBJ1-5; possible D gene TRBD1, 5 bases. V lost 4 bases to trimming and J lost 5 bases, with 12 bases between them. Germline CDR1 is SQVTM and CDR2 is ANQGSEA. The CDR3 consists of 13 residues. The CDR3 reads CSVVAGEHQPQHF. The CDR3, as DNA: TGCAGCGTTGTCGCGGGGGAACATCAGCCCCAGCATTTT.

The V gene is TRBV5-1, the J gene TRBJ2-3, with 7 bases fitting TRBD2. The CDR3 length is 14 residues. Germline assignment: CDR1 SGHRS and CDR2 YFSETQ. V lost 5 bases to trimming and J lost 4 bases; unmatched junction nucleotides: 7. The chain's CDR3 is CASRGRESADTQYF. The CDR3 DNA reads TGCGCCAGCAGGGGGCGGGAGTCGGCAGATACGCAGTATTTT.

The chain links TRBV5-4 to TRBJ2-7, with D possibly called TRBD1 or TRBD2 (5 bases each). Germline values: CDR1 SGHNT, CDR2 YYREEE (reference sequence). The germline V and J ends were trimmed by 1 base and 2 bases, with 13 bases remaining between them. The CDR3 totals 15 residues. CDR3 sequence (DNA): TGTGCCAGCAGCTTGCTCGGGGACGATCCCTACGAGCAGTACTTC. Protein: CASSLLGDDPYEQYF.

The chain links TRBV30 to TRBJ2-1; 10 bases are a match to TRBD2. Per germline, CDR1 GTSNPN and CDR2 SVGIG (reference sequence). The CDR3 length is 12 residues. V was pared by 0 bases and J by 10 bases, with 0 bases of the junction left unmatched. As DNA, the CDR3 is TGTGCCTGGAGTGTACTAGCGGGAGAGCAGTTCTTC. This sequence encodes CAWSVLAGEQFF.

The J gene is TRBJ2-7, the V gene TRBV12-5; maybe TRBD2 (6 bases). The V and J ends lost 0 bases and 3 bases respectively, with 24 bases between them. CDR1 is LGHNT and CDR2 is FRNRAP in the germline V gene. The CDR3 contains 19 residues. CDR3 in DNA: TGTGCTAGTGGTTTGGTACAGTTAGGGTCGGAGGGAGGCTTCTACGAGCAGTACTTC. Translation gives CASGLVQLGSEGGFYEQYF.

The chain carries TRBV19 and TRBJ2-7, with TRBD2 matching over 10 bases. The germline V gene encodes CDR1 LNHDA and CDR2 SQIVND (reference sequence). The CDR3 runs to 20 residues. The V segment lost 0 bases and the J segment 0 bases; nucleotides outside the gene matches: 14. CDR3 DNA sequence: TGTGCCAGTAGTATAGACCGATCTAGCGGGAGCGGTTTCTACTCCTACGAGCAGTACTTC. Its translation is CASSIDRSSGSGFYSYEQYF.

Here the CDR3 reads CSAGQGAGYEQYF. CDR3 DNA sequence: TGCAGCGCCGGACAGGGGGCCGGCTACGAGCAGTACTTC. The chain joins TRBV29-1 to TRBJ2-7, with 11 bases matching TRBD1. The germline V gene encodes CDR1 SQVTM and CDR2 ANQGSEA. The CDR3 runs 13 residues. V lost 7 bases to trimming and J lost 3 bases; unmatched junction nucleotides: 5.

The V gene is TRBV3-1 (or the pseudogene TRBV3-2), the J gene TRBJ2-3; 12 nucleotides line up with TRBD2. Looked up from germline, CDR1 is LGHDT and CDR2 is YNNKEL (reference sequence). This CDR3 is 17 amino acids long. J was trimmed by 8 bases and V by 0 bases; bases with no gene match: 9. The CDR3 sequence: CASSQDRGASGRGTQYF. The CDR3 coding sequence is TGTGCCAGCAGCCAAGATCGGGGGGCTAGCGGGAGGGGTACGCAGTATTTT.

The chain has TRBV10-3 and TRBJ1-5; 7 bases are a match to TRBD1. Germline values: CDR1 ENHRY, CDR2 SYGVKD. The CDR3 runs 16 residues. Trimming removed 0 bases from V and 2 bases from J; junction bases left unmatched: 4. The CDR3: CAISESYGQGNQPQHF. The CDR3 nucleotides read TGTGCCATCAGTGAGTCGTATGGACAGGGCAATCAGCCCCAGCATTTT.

The rearrangement links TRBV5-1 to TRBJ1-5; 11 positions match TRBD1. The CDR3 consists of 15 residues. Germline V CDR1 and CDR2: SGHRS, YFSETQ. The trim removed 3 bases at V and 6 bases at J, leaving 5 bases unmatched. For the CDR3, the DNA is TGCGCCAGCAGCTCCGGACAGGGGGCAAGTCAGCCCCAGCATTTT. Translated: CASSSGQGASQPQHF.

The chain carries TRBV28 and TRBJ1-3, with a weak D call TRBD1 (6 bases). V was cut by 5 bases and J by 4 bases, with 6 bases left in between. The CDR3 spans 12 residues. In germline, CDR1 is MDHEN, CDR2 SYDVKM. In DNA form, the CDR3 reads TGTGCCAGCAGTGGGGGCGGAAACACCATATATTTT. Its protein is CASSGGGNTIYF.

The chain links TRBV9 to TRBJ2-1; D tentatively reads TRBD1 or TRBD2 (5 bases each). This CDR3 has 16 residues. Germline V CDR1 and CDR2: SGDLS, YYNGEE. V gave up 3 bases and J gave up 8 bases, with 21 bases separating them. CDR3 nucleotide sequence: TGTGCCAGCAGCGCTCCCGGGACCCTAGTCCACCATGAGCAGTTCTTC. Protein: CASSAPGTLVHHEQFF. Variable domain in full (rest from reference TRBV9 and TRBJ2-1): DSGVTQTPKHLITATGQRVTLRCSPRSGDLSVYWYQQSLDQGLQFLIQYYNGEERAKGNILERFSAQQFPDLHSELNLSSLELGDSALYFCASSAPGTLVHHEQFFGPGTRLTVL.

This chain uses TRBV5-1 with TRBJ2-5; a weak D match, TRBD1 (6 bases). V was trimmed by 4 bases and J by 0 bases, leaving 13 bases between them. This CDR3 spans 15 amino acids. CDR1 SGHRS and CDR2 YFSETQ come from the germline V gene. CDR3 residues: CASSKQGEYQETQYF. In DNA, the CDR3 is TGCGCCAGCAGCAAACAGGGAGAGTACCAAGAGACCCAGTACTTC.